This paragraph reports one T cell receptor (beta chain). Positively selected for CCR7, the CD45RO-negative cells used as naive CD8 cells excluded terminally differentiated effector memory CD45RA+ cells. CDR1 and CDR2 (germline): SGHTA, FQGTGA. Trimming removed 5 bases from V and 3 bases from J, with 10 bases in between. The CDR3 runs to 13 residues. Method: immunoSEQ multiplex PCR; TCRdb's copy keeps in-frame clones and lacks some. The sample records 2 million to 2.5 million clones, roughly 91% being singletons. The data originate from a study of shared clonotypes between healthy human individuals. About the study: Each donor contributed plates that comprised three CD4 naive, three CD4 memory, two CD8 naive and one CD8 memory.

The sample comprised naive CD8+ T cells from PBMCs. The TCR sequence derives from a young man in good health. Some clones in this sample may be carry-over from other donors' samples. The V gene is TRBV7-3, the J gene TRBJ1-2, with D perhaps TRBD1 (6 bases). In nucleotides, the CDR3 is TGTGCCAGCAGCACAGGGTTGGACTATGGCTACACCTTC. Amino acids: CASSTGLDYGYTF.